A selection of T cell receptor beta chains follows, all from one sample in a study of siplizumab effects on memory and regulatory T cells. Profiled with immunoSEQ multiplex PCR; TCRdb holds only in-frame clones, not every one. The table includes about 100,000 clones, 75% to 95% detected once. Sample: CD4+ T cells sorted from blood. The receptors shown here come from a human donor in good health. Each CDR3 is given with its conserved first and last residue.

CASKGQGAYNEQFF	TRBJ2-1	TRBV19
CASSFGAATYEQYF	TRBJ2-7	TRBV7-9
CASSVSPSGRYEQYF	TRBJ2-7	TRBV9
CASSIRGAGNTIYF	TRBJ1-3	TRBV19
CASSSLAGGPDTQYF	TRBJ2-3	TRBV7-6
CAIKERGEEKTQYF	TRBJ2-5	TRBV10-3
CAIKDRNQYNEQFF	TRBJ2-1	TRBV10-3
CAISNTDTQYF	TRBJ2-3	TRBV10-3
CASSPSRRGGTGELFF	TRBJ2-2	TRBV7-2
CASSNPRQRPSSYNSPLHF	TRBJ1-6	TRBV19
CASSPLQGATNEKLFF	TRBJ1-4	TRBV7-6
CASSLDGQTSYEQYF	TRBJ2-7	TRBV7-8
CAISGQGTEAFF	TRBJ1-1	TRBV10-3
CASSRRGTSLNYGYTF	TRBJ1-2	TRBV5-6
CASTPVGQGASGAFF	TRBJ1-1	TRBV5-1
CASSPRARDYEQYF	TRBJ2-7	TRBV6-4
CASSYGLAGTYEQYF	TRBJ2-7	TRBV2
CASSLPGGYGYTF	TRBJ1-2	TRBV11-2
CASSFRGQYGYTF	TRBJ1-2	TRBV27
CASSGQTGPYEQYF	TRBJ2-7	TRBV2
CASSNRASSNSPLHF	TRBJ1-6	TRBV28
CASGLEVGTEAFF	TRBJ1-1	TRBV12-5
CASRLTRQGRTYEQYF	TRBJ2-7	TRBV12-2
CAISRDASTDTQYF	TRBJ2-3	TRBV10-3
CASSWGVGTGLNTEAFF	TRBJ1-1	TRBV7-9
CASSKSGAQYF	TRBJ2-5	TRBV14
CASSLGGWDGYTF	TRBJ1-2	TRBV7-2
CARKNGGSYNEQFF	TRBJ2-1	TRBV30
CASSLGQSSYEQYF	TRBJ2-7	TRBV11-1
CATGQSYNEQFF	TRBJ2-1	TRBV15
CASSPSDGGNIQYF	TRBJ2-4	TRBV5-6
CASSLRDQSTEAFF	TRBJ1-1	TRBV7-9
CASSFLPGGPVLTF	TRBJ2-6	TRBV5-1
CASSTDSVNSPLHF	TRBJ1-6	TRBV19
CASTLTGQGTSPLHF	TRBJ1-6	TRBV7-2
CASSSYAGLMNTEAFF	TRBJ1-1	TRBV7-3
CATSPGRGTGTNEQFF	TRBJ2-1	TRBV15
CASSLEVRGGYTF	TRBJ1-2	TRBV7-9
CASSSLSYEQYF	TRBJ2-7	TRBV7-9
CVRPRTGRIFQTEQYF	TRBJ2-7	TRBV7-5
CASSRRGEEQYF	TRBJ2-7	TRBV9
CSASAQIEAFF	TRBJ1-1	TRBV20-1
CASSIARQGLYGYTF	TRBJ1-2	TRBV19
CASSKQGNEQYF	.	TRBV2
CASSDAGGMQETQYF	TRBJ2-5	TRBV6-1
CASSLRGSSGSPTDTQYF	TRBJ2-3	TRBV7-2
CASSRAGGQARNQPQHF	TRBJ1-5	TRBV19
CASSTGTGGRNEQFF	TRBJ2-1	TRBV6-6
CASSGTGWTDTQYF	TRBJ2-3	TRBV14
CARSFRQGAMTRSPLHF	TRBJ1-6	TRBV5-3
CASSLGQSGHTEAFF	TRBJ1-1	TRBV7-2
CASSLTRVSNTIYF	TRBJ1-3	TRBV5-4
CASAQGITDTQYF	TRBJ2-3	TRBV19
CATSSGTVFTGELFF	TRBJ2-2	TRBV15
CASSYSVSNQPQHF	TRBJ1-5	TRBV6-6
CASSLGLTSGQETQYF	TRBJ2-5	TRBV7-2
CASSLGVPGQGDGYTF	TRBJ1-2	TRBV28
CASSSSGRGNTEAFF	TRBJ1-1	TRBV11-2